This TCR beta chain stems from a study of blood T cell repertoires in COVID-19 (dated by TCRdb to the early 2020s). About the full investigation: Collaborator samples came from the United States, Italy and Spain and covered acute and convalescent phases of COVID-19. The samples were drawn from two sources: the first 160 participants of the ongoing ImmuneRACE study, and about 1,300 subjects contributed by 6 global collaborators. Deeply sampled blood TCRbeta repertoires from subjects exposed to, actively infected with, or recovered from COVID-19 were included in the dataset. The material from the prospective study consisted of cDNA or gDNA derived from T cells, B-cell-depleted T cells, or PBMCs. A de-identified subject ID, COVID-19 status, age in years and sex were almost always included in the sample metadata. HLA class I and class II types, where available, came from metadata supplied by the sample provider rather than from assay-based typing. The repertoires were released in a freely available public database intended as a resource for research on the immune response to SARS-CoV-2.

A second Seattle source provided samples from volunteer blood donors who had recovered from COVID-19. Whole blood was collected in K2EDTA tubes by collaborating institutions according to the institutions' own protocols. For TCRbeta analysis, collaborators shipped samples in one of three forms: frozen whole blood, isolated PBMCs, or DNA extracted from either of those sample types. The immunoSEQ Assay, a bias-controlled multiplex PCR, was used to amplify TCRbeta CDR3 regions from genomic DNA. The authors' pipeline ran thus. Nucleated cell counts per sample were estimated from amplification of reference gene primers within the assay. Sequence reads were collapsed and filtered to measure the absolute abundance of every unique TCRbeta CDR3 rearrangement. For each sample, productive Simpson clonality was calculated as the square root of Simpson's diversity index over productive rearrangements. TCRdb carries this immuneACCESS record with in-frame sequences only. Its versions omit some clonotypes, under half of them owing to an unresolved V gene in the studies checked, with the rest unexplained. Clonal size and the V and J genes are those of that table, whereas D and trimming came from the DNA. The sample table shows 250,000 to 350,000 clones, and more than 70% are seen once. Clones ranked in the top ten supply roughly 7% of the sample.

This clone was seen just once. Which antigen it targets is not known. Within one base of it there is no much larger clone, and no base qualities were kept. Overall study outcomes, separate from this receptor: The quantity of clinical and demographic metadata differed by source and by participant and was supplied without curation.

This receptor was taken from a woman in her twenties or thirties who had recovered from COVID-19. Sequenced material: peripheral blood.

The CDR3 here reads CASSLAWRGNYGYTF. In nucleotides, the sequence is TGTGCCAGCAGCTTAGCGTGGAGGGGTAACTATGGCTACACCTTC. The chain couples TRBV7-2 to TRBJ1-2; possibly the D gene is TRBD1, per 5 matching bases. As encoded in the germline V gene, CDR1 is SGHTA while CDR2 is FQGNSA. V and J are truncated by 0 bases and 1 base respectively, leaving an intervening sequence of 9 bases. The CDR3 sequence holds 15 residues, the cysteine and phenylalanine included. Only CDR3 DNA is held: 45 bases, read in frame from base 1.